This record concerns one T cell receptor beta chain sequence. Authors' analysis steps: How many nucleated cells were present was estimated from reference gene primer amplification. The method was immunoSEQ multiplex PCR; TCRdb's version includes in-frame clones alone and lacks a portion of them. That table furnishes V, J and clone size, whereas the DNA furnished D and trimming. The data hold about 120,000 clones, with 85% to 90% observed a single time. V lost 7 bases and J 10 bases, leaving 20 bases between the germline ends. This CDR3 is 13 amino acids long. Germline loops: CDR1 SQVTM, CDR2 ANQGSEA. These data come from a study of blood T cell repertoires in COVID-19. Study context: Whether acute or convalescent, the COVID-19 samples came from the United States, Italy and Spain. The analysed material was cDNA or gDNA that came from T cells, B-cell-depleted T cells, or PBMCs.

The chain combines TRBV29-1 with TRBJ2-1; TRBD1 is a possible D gene (6 bases). The TCR sequence derives from a man between 70 and 80 years old who had recovered from COVID-19. What was sequenced was peripheral blood. In nucleotides, the CDR3 is TGCAGCGCCGAAGGCACCAACAGGGTCGAGCAGTTCTTC. Its protein is CSAEGTNRVEQFF.